This T cell receptor beta chain was identified in a study of shared clonotypes between healthy human individuals. General study findings and limits: At large depth, rarefaction still showed sorted-subset sequencing to be incomplete. Sequencing depth was expected to affect clonotype sharing among donors.

Concerning this clone itself: Its antigen is not known.

An assay was performed, and its level was deep. Here immunoSEQ multiplex PCR was the method, and the copy in TCRdb shows in-frame clones only, minus some. The sample holds around 640,000 clones, roughly 95% seen once. The CDR3 is 16 residues long. J lost 1 base, V lost 3 bases, and 5 bases had no gene match. Germline V lookup: CDR1 LGHNA, CDR2 YNFKEQ. CD45RO-negative, CCR7-selected cells formed the naive CD8 fraction, which excluded terminally differentiated effector memory CD45RA+ cells. The receptor's source is a woman aged 25 to 39 in good health. The genes are TRBV4-2 and TRBJ1-3, with 8 bases that match TRBD1. Sequenced input: naive CD8+ T cells sorted from blood. CDR3 in amino acids: CASSQGDRTSGNTIYF. For the CDR3, the DNA is TGTGCCAGCAGCCAGGGGGACAGGACTTCTGGAAACACCATATATTTT.